Below are 16 T cell receptor beta chains sequenced from a single sample in a study of identical twins listed by TCRdb under 2016. Receptors were amplified or captured by 5' RACE. The instrument given in TCRdb is Illumina HiSeq 2000. The raw public reads went through TCRdb reprocessing: fastp at Q25, MiXCR clone calling, in-frame beta chains kept. Rows merge per CDR3 protein into single entries with the most common DNA and genes. The sample profile shows hundreds of thousands of distinct CDR3 sequences; around a sixth of them were found once. In total, the top ten clones hold around 13% of the sample. The same sample was also used in a study of T cells expressing NK-cell markers.

The sequenced material came from PBMCs. The receptor source for this set is a young woman in good health.

The J gene is TRBJ2-3, the V gene TRBV11-2; 8 bases are a match to TRBD1. Trimming at V came to 5 bases and at J to 7 bases, leaving 8 bases not matched to a gene. CDR1 and CDR2 from the germline V gene are SGHAT and FQNNGV. The CDR3 runs to 14 residues. The CDR3 region is CASSPGTGPNTQYF. The CDR3 DNA follows: TGTGCCAGCAGCCCAGGGACAGGTCCCAATACGCAGTATTTT.

The chain uses TRBV4-3 and TRBJ1-2; the match to TRBD1 covers 8 bases. Unmatched junction bases numbered 3, after V lost 1 base and J lost 8 bases. This CDR3 region has 13 residues. Germline V gives CDR1 LGHNA, CDR2 YSLEER. CDR3 sequence reads: CASSQGQGLGYTF. DNA of the CDR3: TGCGCCAGCAGCCAAGGACAGGGGCTGGGCTACACCTTC.

This clonotype was observed many times. The rearrangement links TRBV5-1 to TRBJ2-2; perhaps TRBD2 as D (5 bases). Trimming removed 4 bases at V and 0 bases at J, with 13 bases between. There are 16 residues in the CDR3. The germline V gene encodes CDR1 SGHRS and CDR2 YFSETQ. CDR3 loop: CASSPDLFANTGELFF. CDR3 nucleotides: TGCGCCAGCAGCCCGGACTTGTTCGCGAACACCGGGGAGCTGTTTTTT.

The chain has TRBV5-6 and TRBJ2-7, with D possibly TRBD2 on 5 matching bases. CDR1 is SGHDT, CDR2 YYEEEE, per germline. The CDR3 length is 15 residues. V was pared by 4 bases and J by 0 bases, with 14 bases between. The CDR3 reads CASSPRPGFSYEQYF. The CDR3 bases are TGTGCCAGCAGCCCCCGACCGGGGTTCTCCTACGAGCAGTACTTC.

This clonotype was detected ten times or more. A read error may account for a junction end that differs from germline. The rearrangement links TRBV12-3 or TRBV12-4 to TRBJ2-3; 7 bases fit TRBD2. This CDR3 is built from 13 residues. This CDR3 is CASRLGGTDTQYF. The CDR3 DNA reads TGTGCCAGCCGTTTGGGGGGGACAGATACGCAGTATTTT.

This rearrangement joins TRBV6-1 to TRBJ2-1; D possibly corresponds to TRBD1 (6 bases). Trimming pared 5 bases from V and 7 bases from J, leaving 21 bases between. Per the germline V gene, CDR1 is MNHNS and CDR2 is SASEGT. This CDR3 is built from 16 residues. The CDR3 sequence is CASSPPTGLIKNEQFF. The DNA of the CDR3 is TGTGCCAGCAGTCCCCCCACAGGGCTAATTAAGAATGAGCAGTTCTTC.

There are a few counts of this clonotype. This chain connects TRBV6-1 to TRBJ2-1, with D perhaps matching TRBD1 (6 bases). Germline values: CDR1 MNHNS, CDR2 SASEGT. The V end lost 11 bases, the J end lost 0 bases, and 17 bases lay between the germline ends. This CDR3 is built from 15 residues. CDR3 DNA: TGTGCCTCTCTTTGGGGGCAGATCTCCTACAATGAGCAGTTCTTC. Translated, it gives CASLWGQISYNEQFF.

The CDR3 region is CASSLLTEVYEQYF. The CDR3, as DNA: TGTGCCAGCAGCTTATTAACCGAAGTCTACGAGCAGTACTTC. The chain uses TRBV7-2 and TRBJ2-7; D is unresolved. Germline V CDR1 and CDR2: SGHTA, FQGNSA. Trimming took off 2 bases at V and 3 bases at J, with 11 bases between the two ends. This CDR3 comprises 14 residues.

For the CDR3, the DNA is TGTGCTAGTGGGTTATCCCTCATGGCGATGAACACCGGGGAGCTGTTTTTT. Amino acids: CASGLSLMAMNTGELFF. The chain combines TRBV12-5 with TRBJ2-2; D is ambiguous. CDR3 size: 17 residues. In germline, CDR1 is LGHNT, CDR2 FRNRAP. V gave up 6 bases and J gave up 1 base, with 18 bases separating them.

This clonotype was counted only a few times. This chain links TRBV7-6 with TRBJ1-4; D gene uncertain. The germline gives CDR1 SGHVS, CDR2 FNYEAQ. V gave up 4 bases and J gave up 7 bases, with 10 bases separating them. This CDR3 contains 13 residues. The CDR3 DNA follows: TGTGCCAGCAGCTCGTCTCGTAGTGAAAAACTGTTTTTT. Its protein product is CASSSSRSEKLFF. The full variable domain, in which reference TRBV7-6 and TRBJ1-4 provide the parts outside the CDR3, is GAGVSQSPRYKVTKRGQDVALRCDPISGHVSLYWYRQALGQGPEFLTYFNYEAQQDKSGLPNDRFSAERPEGSISTLTIQRTEQRDSAMYRCASSSSRSEKLFFGSGTQLSVL.

Only a few counts were recorded for this clonotype. The V and J genes are TRBV20-1 and TRBJ2-1; D remains ambiguous. The V and J ends lost 0 bases and 8 bases respectively, with 8 bases between them. The CDR3 covers 12 residues. Looked up from germline, CDR1 is DFQATT and CDR2 is SNEGSKA (reference sequence). The CDR3, as DNA: TGCAGTGCTAGAGACCCATTAGATGAGCAGTTCTTC. It is translated as CSARDPLDEQFF.

The chain employs TRBV12-3 or TRBV12-4 and TRBJ2-4, with TRBD2 matching 7 bases. The CDR3 has 14 amino acids. The V and J ends lost 1 base and 6 bases, in that order; junction bases with no gene match: 3. The CDR3 is CASSLETSTNIQYF. CDR3 coding DNA: TGTGCCAGCAGTTTAGAGACTAGCACAAACATTCAGTACTTC.

This clonotype was recorded at least ten times. V gene TRBV9 combines with J gene TRBJ2-7, with D perhaps given as TRBD1 or TRBD2 (5 bases each). The germline gives CDR1 SGDLS, CDR2 YYNGEE. The germline V and J ends were trimmed by 3 bases and 3 bases, with 7 bases remaining between them. This CDR3 has 12 amino acids. The CDR3 DNA follows: TGTGCCAGCAGCGGGGACGGCTACGAGCAGTACTTC. Translated: CASSGDGYEQYF.

This chain joins TRBV7-9 and TRBJ2-7; TRBD1 aligns across 9 bases. Germline loops: CDR1 SEHNR, CDR2 FQNEAQ (reference sequence). V lost 5 bases, J lost 1 base, and 6 bases stayed unmatched. There are 15 residues in the CDR3. The CDR3 nucleotides are TGTGCCAGCAGCGTACCGGGACAGGGTTCCTACGAGCAGTACTTC. Translated: CASSVPGQGSYEQYF.

The chain carries TRBV7-9 and TRBJ2-1; perhaps TRBD2 as D (5 bases). The CDR3 has 15 residues. Trimming took 5 bases from V and 6 from J, leaving 17 bases between them. Germline CDR1 and CDR2: SEHNR and FQNEAQ (reference sequence). The CDR3 DNA reads as TGTGCCAGCAGCCGATCAAGCGGTCCCCCCAATGAGCAGTTCTTC. As protein: CASSRSSGPPNEQFF.

This clonotype was seen only a few times. The rearrangement uses TRBV20-1 and TRBJ2-7; TRBD2 agrees at 7 bases. This CDR3 comprises 14 residues. V lost 0 bases to trimming and J lost 1 base; unmatched junction nucleotides: 3. Germline lookup yields CDR1 DFQATT and CDR2 SNEGSKA (reference sequence). This CDR3 reads CSAREAGKSYEQYF. CDR3 DNA sequence: TGCAGTGCTAGAGAAGCGGGGAAGTCCTACGAGCAGTACTTC.